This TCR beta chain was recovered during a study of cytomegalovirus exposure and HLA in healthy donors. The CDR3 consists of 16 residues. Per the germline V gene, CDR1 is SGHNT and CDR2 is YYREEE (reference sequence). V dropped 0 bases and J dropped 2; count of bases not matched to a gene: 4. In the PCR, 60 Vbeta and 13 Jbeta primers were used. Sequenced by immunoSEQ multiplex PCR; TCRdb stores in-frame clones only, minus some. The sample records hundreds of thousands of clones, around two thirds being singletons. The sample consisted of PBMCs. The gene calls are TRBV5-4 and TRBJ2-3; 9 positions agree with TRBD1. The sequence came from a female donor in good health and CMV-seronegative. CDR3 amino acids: CASSLGGQGFTDTQYF. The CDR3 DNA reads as TGTGCCAGCAGCTTGGGGGGACAGGGATTCACAGATACGCAGTATTTT.